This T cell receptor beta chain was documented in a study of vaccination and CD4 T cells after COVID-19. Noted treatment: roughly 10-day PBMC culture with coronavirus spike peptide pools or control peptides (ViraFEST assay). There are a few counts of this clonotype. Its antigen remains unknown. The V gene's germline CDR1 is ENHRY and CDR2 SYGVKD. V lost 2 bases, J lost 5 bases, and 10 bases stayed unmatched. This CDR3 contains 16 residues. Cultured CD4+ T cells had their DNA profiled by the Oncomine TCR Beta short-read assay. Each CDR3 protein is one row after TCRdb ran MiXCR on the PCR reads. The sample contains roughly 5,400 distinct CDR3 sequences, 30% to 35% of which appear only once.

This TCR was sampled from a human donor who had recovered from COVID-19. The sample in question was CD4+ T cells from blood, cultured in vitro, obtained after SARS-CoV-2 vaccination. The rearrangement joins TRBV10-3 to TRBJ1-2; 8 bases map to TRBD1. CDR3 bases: TGTGCCATCAGTGAGCCCATCGGACAGGGTGCATATGGCTACACCTTC. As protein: CAISEPIGQGAYGYTF.